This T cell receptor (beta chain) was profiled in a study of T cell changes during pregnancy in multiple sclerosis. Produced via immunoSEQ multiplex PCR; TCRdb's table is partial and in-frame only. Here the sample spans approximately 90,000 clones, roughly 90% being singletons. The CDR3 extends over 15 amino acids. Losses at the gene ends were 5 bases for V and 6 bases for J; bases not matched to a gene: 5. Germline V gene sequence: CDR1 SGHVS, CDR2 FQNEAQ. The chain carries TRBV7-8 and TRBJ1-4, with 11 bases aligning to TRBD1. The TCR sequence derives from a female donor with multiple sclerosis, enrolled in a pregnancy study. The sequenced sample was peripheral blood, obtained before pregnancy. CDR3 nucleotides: TGTGCCAGCAGCGGGGCGGGACAGGGGGATGAAAAACTGTTTTTT. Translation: CASSGAGQGDEKLFF.